A selection of T cell receptor beta chains follows, all from one sample in a study of cytomegalovirus exposure and HLA in healthy donors. TCRdb keeps only in-frame clones here, not all; method: immunoSEQ multiplex PCR. Among around 150,000 clones listed, less than 9.5% were seen once. The material sequenced was PBMCs. These receptors were collected from a male donor in good health and CMV-seronegative. CDR3s include the opening cysteine and the closing phenylalanine or tryptophan. The D gene is left open where the match is weak. Clone size is not always given. Where it is, it says once, few, many or a class for expanded clones.

CDR3 DNA	CDR3 protein	D gene	clone size	J gene	V gene
TGTGCCAGCAGCCCAAGGGACAGGGGGCGTCTAGGCGAGCAGTACTTC	CASSPRDRGRLGEQYF	TRBD1	few	TRBJ2-7	TRBV7-3
TGTGCCAGCTCACCGCAGGGCAACACTGAAGCTTTCTTT	CASSPQGNTEAFF	NA	few	TRBJ1-1	TRBV18
TGTGCCAGCAGTGAACCCGGGATCTCCTACGAGCAGTACTTC	CASSEPGISYEQYF	NA	few	TRBJ2-7	TRBV6-1
TGCAGCGTTGAAAAGCTGAACACCGGGGAGCTGTTTTTT	CSVEKLNTGELFF	NA	NA	TRBJ2-2	TRBV29-1
TGTGCCACCACCGACAGGGGGTCGAACTATGGCTACACCTTC	CATTDRGSNYGYTF	TRBD1	NA	TRBJ1-2	TRBV6-1
TGTGCCAGCAACAAAAACACAGGCAATGAGCAGTTCTTC	CASNKNTGNEQFF	NA	NA	TRBJ2-1	TRBV6-5
TGTGCCAGCGGGACAGAGGTGGGTGAAGCCTTCTTT	CASGTEVGEAFF	TRBD1	NA	TRBJ1-1	TRBV6-5
TGTGCCAGCCCGCTCCTGGACAGGGAGGGCATTCAGTACTTC	CASPLLDREGIQYF	NA	NA	TRBJ2-4	TRBV2
TGCGCCAGCAGCTGGACAGGACTAGCCAAAAACATTCAGTACTTC	CASSWTGLAKNIQYF	TRBD1	few	TRBJ2-4	TRBV5-1
TGTGCCGGCAACAGGGGACTGAACACTGAAGCTTTCTTT	CAGNRGLNTEAFF	TRBD1	NA	TRBJ1-1	TRBV30
TGTGCCAGCAGTCCACCGGGACCCCGGAGGGGCGCTTTCTTT	CASSPPGPRRGAFF	NA	few	TRBJ1-1	TRBV27
TGTGCCAGCAGCTCTCGGGACAGCTATGGCTACACCTTC	CASSSRDSYGYTF	TRBD1	few	TRBJ1-2	TRBV7-9
TGTGCCAGCAGTGAGGCGGGATTTACCAACGTCCTGACTTTC	CASSEAGFTNVLTF	NA	few	TRBJ2-6	TRBV2
TGTGCCAGCAGTTTTGAGGGGGCCGCTCAGCCCCAGCATTTT	CASSFEGAAQPQHF	TRBD1	few	TRBJ1-5	TRBV27
TGTGCCAGCAGCCCTGCTAGCGGGGGGGCTTCTCACAATGAGCAGTTCTTC	CASSPASGGASHNEQFF	TRBD2	few	TRBJ2-1	TRBV7-6
TGTGCCAGCAGCAAACAAGAACAGGGCGAGAATCAGCCCCAGCATTTT	CASSKQEQGENQPQHF	NA	NA	TRBJ1-5	TRBV21-1
TGTGCCAGCAGCCCCCAGGAGGCTGGAAACACCATATATTTT	CASSPQEAGNTIYF	NA	few	TRBJ1-3	TRBV5-4
TGCAGCGTTGCAGGGGCAGAGTACGAGCAGTACTTC	CSVAGAEYEQYF	NA	few	TRBJ2-7	TRBV29-1
TGTGCCGTTAGAGGGACAGACAGGAATCAGCCCCAGCATTTT	CAVRGTDRNQPQHF	TRBD1	NA	TRBJ1-5	TRBV6-5
TGTGCCAGCAGCCTGGACAATAACCAGCCCCAGCATTTT	CASSLDNNQPQHF	NA	few	TRBJ1-5	TRBV7-3
TGTGCCAGCAGTATCCGGACAGGGACTGAAGCTTTCTTT	CASSIRTGTEAFF	TRBD1	NA	TRBJ1-1	TRBV27
TGTGCCAGCAGTCACTCCCAACAGGGGAACACTGAAGCTTTCTTT	CASSHSQQGNTEAFF	NA	NA	TRBJ1-1	TRBV6-5
TGTGCCAGCAGTCCCCCCCCCGGGACTAGCGACTCCTACGAGCAGTACTTC	CASSPPPGTSDSYEQYF	TRBD2	NA	TRBJ2-7	TRBV28
TGTGCCAGCAGTGAATGGGGAGGTTTTGGCGGGGAGCTGTTTTTT	CASSEWGGFGGELFF	NA	NA	TRBJ2-2	TRBV25-1
TGTGCCACCAGCAGAGTTATAACAAACAGGGGTGCGAACTATGGCTACACCTTC	CATSRVITNRGANYGYTF	TRBD1	few	TRBJ1-2	TRBV15
TGTGCCAGCAGTGAAGCAACGTCTTCAGCTCGGGGACAGTCCCAAGAGACCCAGTACTTC	CASSEATSSARGQSQETQYF	TRBD1	NA	TRBJ2-5	TRBV2
TGTGCCAGCTCACCGATACAGGGCAATGAAGCTTTCTTT	CASSPIQGNEAFF	NA	few	TRBJ1-1	TRBV18
TGTGCCAGCAGCTTTGACACCTCCGAGCAGTACTTC	CASSFDTSEQYF	NA	NA	TRBJ2-7	TRBV5-6
TGTGCCAGCAGTGCCTCCGGCGGGGGAGGTGGAAACACCATATATTTT	CASSASGGGGGNTIYF	NA	few	TRBJ1-3	TRBV25-1
TGTGCCAGCAGCTCGACAGAGCTTAGCTCCTACGAGCAGTACTTC	CASSSTELSSYEQYF	NA	few	TRBJ2-7	TRBV11-2
TGTGCCAGCAGTTACGCCGACAGAGCCTACGAGCAGTACTTC	CASSYADRAYEQYF	NA	NA	TRBJ2-7	TRBV6-5
TGTGCCAGCAGCCCCACTGGGCAGGCCCATTCGGATGAAAAACTGTTTTTT	CASSPTGQAHSDEKLFF	NA	few	TRBJ1-4	TRBV7-9
TGTGCCAGCAGTTTACGAACAGCGGCCTCCTACGAGCAGTACTTC	CASSLRTAASYEQYF	NA	few	TRBJ2-7	TRBV27
TGTGCCAGCAGTGACTCCCGACAGGGGTGGGCGGTCGGAGAGACCCAGTACTTC	CASSDSRQGWAVGETQYF	TRBD1	few	TRBJ2-5	TRBV6-4
TGTGCCTGGAGTCTGACAGAGAATGAAAAACTGTTTTTT	CAWSLTENEKLFF	NA	NA	TRBJ1-4	TRBV30
TGTGCCAGCAGCCGGGGGTGGCGGGGGGACAATGAGCAGTTCTTC	CASSRGWRGDNEQFF	TRBD2	few	TRBJ2-1	TRBV5-6
TGTGCCAGCAGCTTGGGGCCAGCGGATGAAGCTTTCTTT	CASSLGPADEAFF	NA	NA	TRBJ1-1	TRBV5-6
TGTGCCAGCAGATATGGACAGAACTATGGCTACACCTTC	CASRYGQNYGYTF	NA	few	TRBJ1-2	TRBV6-5
TGTGCCAGCAGCACCAGCGGCGGGACAGGGGGCTTTATGCAAGAGACCCAGTACTTC	CASSTSGGTGGFMQETQYF	TRBD1	NA	TRBJ2-5	TRBV9
TGTGCCAGCAGCCCATGGACTTCTTCACCCCTCCACTTT	CASSPWTSSPLHF	NA	few	TRBJ1-6	TRBV14
TGTGCCAGCTCACCGACAGGGGTCCGTAATTCACCCCTCCACTTT	CASSPTGVRNSPLHF	TRBD1	few	TRBJ1-6	TRBV18
TGTGCCAGCAGTCCCTGGACACGGAACACTGAAGCTTTCTTT	CASSPWTRNTEAFF	NA	NA	TRBJ1-1	TRBV28
TGCGCCAGCAGCCTGTGGACACCCTCGAGAACTGAAGCTTTCTTT	CASSLWTPSRTEAFF	NA	few	TRBJ1-1	TRBV4-1
TGTGCCAGCTCGCAATCTCAGGGCCCGAACACTGAAGCTTTCTTT	CASSQSQGPNTEAFF	NA	few	TRBJ1-1	TRBV18
TGCGCCAGCAGCTTGGGGCTAGCGGGGCACAATGAGCAGTTCTTC	CASSLGLAGHNEQFF	TRBD2	once	TRBJ2-1	TRBV5-1
TGCGCCAGCAGCTTGAGTGCCCTAGCGGGGGGGAGTGAGCAGTTCTTC	CASSLSALAGGSEQFF	TRBD2	few	TRBJ2-1	TRBV5-1
TGTGCCAGCACCTACAGGGGGACGAACACCGGGGAGCTGTTTTTT	CASTYRGTNTGELFF	TRBD1	few	TRBJ2-2	TRBV6-5
TGTGCCTGGACCGTAGCGGGCCGAGTATATGAGCAGTTCTTC	CAWTVAGRVYEQFF	TRBD2	few	TRBJ2-1	TRBV30
TGTGCCAGCAGCGTAGGTGGCACTACCTACGAGCAGTACTTC	CASSVGGTTYEQYF	NA	few	TRBJ2-7	TRBV9
TGCGCCAGCAGCCAAGGGGGCAGGGTTTTAGATGGCTACACCTTC	CASSQGGRVLDGYTF	NA	NA	TRBJ1-2	TRBV4-3
TGTGCCAGTAGTTACCCCGGGGGACAGACGAACACTGAAGCTTTCTTT	CASSYPGGQTNTEAFF	TRBD1	few	TRBJ1-1	TRBV19
TGTGCCAGCAGTCCCGGCCCCGGCAGGGGACGCCAAGAGACCCAGTACTTC	CASSPGPGRGRQETQYF	NA	few	TRBJ2-5	TRBV28